The 16 T cell receptor beta chains below come from one sample, sequenced in a study of resident and recirculating memory T cells in vitiligo (dated by TCRdb to between 2018 and 2020). The library relied on the immunoSEQ multiplex PCR assay. This immuneACCESS table, as held by TCRdb, lists in-frame sequences with V and J called but not all clones. Of the missing ones, under half trace to an unresolved V gene in checked studies; the others have no known cause. The sample includes tens of thousands of clones, with 92% observed a single time. The ten largest clonotypes hold approximately 4.8% of the sample. The sample taken for sequencing was blood. The receptor source for this set is a male donor with vitiligo.

The chain employs TRBV5-1 and TRBJ2-5, with 8 bases aligning to TRBD2. CDR3 length: 17 amino acids. The V gene's germline CDR1 is SGHRS and CDR2 YFSETQ. The junction had 13 bases not matched to a gene; V was cut back by 1 base and J by 5 bases. This chain's CDR3 is CASSLSYPSGRGETQYF. Written as DNA, the CDR3 is TGCGCCAGCAGCTTGAGTTACCCCAGCGGGAGAGGTGAGACCCAGTACTTC. The entire variable domain, with the rest obtained from reference TRBV5-1 and TRBJ2-5, is as follows: KAGVTQTPRYLIKTRGQQVTLSCSPISGHRSVSWYQQTPGQGLQFLFEYFSETQRNKGNFPGRFSGRQFSNSRSEMNVSTLELGDSALYLCASSLSYPSGRGETQYFGPGTRLLVL.

The chain carries TRBV28 and TRBJ1-3; 7 nucleotides line up with TRBD1. The CDR3 runs 14 residues. With V trimmed by 6 bases and J by 3 bases, 5 bases remained unmatched. Germline V CDR1 and CDR2: MDHEN, SYDVKM. The DNA of the CDR3 is TGTGCCAGCAGCTCGACAGGGTATGGAAACACCATATATTTT. Its protein is CASSSTGYGNTIYF.

This chain joins TRBV5-4 and TRBJ1-2, with D tentatively TRBD1 (5 bases). The CDR3 sequence is 18 residues long. The germline V gene has CDR1 SGHNT and CDR2 YYREEE (reference sequence). V lost 4 bases, J lost 0 bases, and 22 bases lay in between. The chain's CDR3 is CASSLLGASILPNYGYTF. CDR3 coding DNA: TGTGCCAGCAGCCTTCTAGGGGCCTCAATACTCCCTAACTATGGCTACACCTTC.

This clone was found once. The chain uses TRBV28 and TRBJ2-2, with TRBD2 matching 12 bases. The CDR3 contains 17 residues. The J segment lost 4 bases and the V segment lost 3 bases, leaving 6 bases of the junction unmatched. The V gene's germline CDR1 is MDHEN and CDR2 SYDVKM. The CDR3 DNA reads as TGTGCCAGCAGTTTCTTCTCGGGACTAGCGGGCACCGGGGAGCTGTTTTTT. Translated, it gives CASSFFSGLAGTGELFF. Drawing the rest from reference TRBV28 and TRBJ2-2, the complete variable domain is DVKVTQSSRYLVKRTGEKVFLECVQDMDHENMFWYRQDPGLGLRLIYFSYDVKMKEKGDIPEGYSVSREKKERFSLILESASTNQTSMYLCASSFFSGLAGTGELFFGEGSRLTVL.

V gene TRBV6-5 combines with J gene TRBJ2-7; unclear D gene. CDR3 length: 16 amino acids. In germline, CDR1 is MNHEY, CDR2 SVGAGI. Trimming stripped 0 bases from V and 3 bases from J, with 15 bases between. CDR3 nucleotides: TGTGCCAGCAGTTACTCAAGTGGGCAGCACCTCTACGAGCAGTACTTC. Translation: CASSYSSGQHLYEQYF.

The chain combines TRBV28 with TRBJ2-3; possibly TRBD2 for D (7 bases). Trimming shortened V by 2 bases and J by 5 bases, and 11 bases separated the two germline ends. The CDR3 is made up of 14 amino acids. The V gene's germline CDR1 is MDHEN and CDR2 SYDVKM. The CDR3 region has the DNA TGTGCCAGCAGTTTAGGGGGGGCCAGAGATACGCAGTATTTT. It encodes CASSLGGARDTQYF.

V gene TRBV6-5 combines with J gene TRBJ2-7, with TRBD1 matching over 8 bases. Per the germline V gene, CDR1 is MNHEY and CDR2 is SVGAGI. After removal of 0 bases from V and 8 bases from J, the junction contained 12 bases not matched to a gene. CDR3 size: 16 residues. DNA for the CDR3: TGTGCCAGCAGTTACTCCGGTCGGGACAGGCCCCTGCAGCAGTACTTC. Amino acid sequence: CASSYSGRDRPLQQYF.

J is TRBJ2-7 and V is TRBV7-6; D ambiguous. With 5 bases removed from V and 1 base from J, the gap between germline ends came to 12 bases. The CDR3 totals 14 residues. CDR1 SGHVS and CDR2 FNYEAQ come from the germline V gene. The CDR3 reads CASSTPEESYEQYF. The CDR3 DNA follows: TGTGCCAGCAGCACCCCCGAAGAGTCCTACGAGCAGTACTTC.

V and J are TRBV6-1 and TRBJ1-1; D is unresolved. This CDR3 has 14 residues. Germline V gene lookup returns CDR1 MNHNS and CDR2 SASEGT. The V end was cut by 0 bases, the J end by 2 bases, with 7 bases between. The CDR3 spells CASSEASYNTEAFF. CDR3 nucleotides: TGTGCCAGCAGTGAAGCGAGTTATAACACTGAAGCTTTCTTT.

The chain joins TRBV7-9 to TRBJ2-3; D might be TRBD2 (5 bases). The germline CDR1 and CDR2 sequences are SEHNR and FQNEAQ (reference sequence). CDR3 length: 14 residues. Trimming left V 10 bases short and J 3 bases short, with 17 bases between. Here the CDR3 DNA reads TGTGCCACCGAACGGGGTATGGAAACAGATACGCAGTATTTT. Translation gives CATERGMETDTQYF.

The CDR3 nucleotides read TGTGCCAGCAGTTTAATCAGTCAGCCCCAGCATTTT. Residues: CASSLISQPQHF. The J gene is TRBJ1-5, the V gene TRBV28; D remains ambiguous. The CDR3 runs 12 residues. Germline assignment: CDR1 MDHEN and CDR2 SYDVKM. V lost 2 bases and J lost 6, with 5 bases in between.

CDR3 bases: TGTGCCAGCAGCATGGGACAGGCCGCCTACGAGCAGTACTTC. Encoded protein: CASSMGQAAYEQYF. The gene calls are TRBV7-8 and TRBJ2-7; TRBD1 matches 8 bases. CDR1 is SGHVS and CDR2 is FQNEAQ in the germline V gene. This CDR3 comprises 14 residues. The V and J ends lost 5 bases and 2 bases, in that order; junction bases with no gene match: 5.

The chain recombines TRBV7-2 with TRBJ2-5; 16 bases are shared with TRBD2. Germline CDR1 is SGHTA and CDR2 is FQGNSA. V dropped 5 bases and J dropped 3; count of bases not matched to a gene: 12. The CDR3 extends over 19 amino acids. Here the CDR3 DNA reads TGTGCCAGCAGCAGGGCCCCGGGACTAGCGGGAGGGCGGAAAGAGACCCAGTACTTC. Its translation is CASSRAPGLAGGRKETQYF.

The V call is TRBV9, the J call TRBJ2-7; TRBD2 might be the D (5 bases). CDR1 is SGDLS and CDR2 is YYNGEE in the germline V gene. This CDR3 has 15 residues. Between the trimmed V and J ends, which lost 4 bases and 0 bases, there was a span of 14 bases. CDR3 in amino acids: CASSPQIGSSYEQYF. The CDR3 region has the DNA TGTGCCAGCAGCCCCCAGATAGGGAGCTCCTACGAGCAGTACTTC.

The chain couples TRBV19 to TRBJ2-7; possibly TRBD2 for D (6 bases). Trimming cost V 3 bases and J 1 base, with 13 bases left between them. The germline V gene encodes CDR1 LNHDA and CDR2 SQIVND (reference sequence). This CDR3 has 15 amino acids. As DNA, the CDR3 is TGTGCCAGTAGTATCGGACTAATTGGATCCTACGAGCAGTACTTC. Protein product: CASSIGLIGSYEQYF. Variable domain in full (rest from reference TRBV19 and TRBJ2-7): DGGITQSPKYLFRKEGQNVTLSCEQNLNHDAMYWYRQDPGQGLRLIYYSQIVNDFQKGDIAEGYSVSREKKESFPLTVTSAQKNPTAFYLCASSIGLIGSYEQYFGPGTRLTVT.

The genes are TRBV5-1 and TRBJ2-7; D might be TRBD1 (6 bases). Per germline, CDR1 SGHRS and CDR2 YFSETQ. The V end was cut by 4 bases, the J end by 0 bases, with 8 bases between. The CDR3 runs to 13 residues. CDR3 region: CASSGTNSYEQYF. Here the CDR3 DNA reads TGCGCCAGCAGCGGGACAAACTCCTACGAGCAGTACTTC.